This entry lists 32 T cell receptor beta chains sequenced from one sample in a study of blood T cell repertoires in COVID-19. Only in-frame clones appear in the TCRdb table, and some are missing; sequencing was by immunoSEQ multiplex PCR. The table includes some 70,000 clones, 91% detected once. Sequences were obtained from peripheral blood. Receptor source: a human donor in a cohort sampled during active COVID-19.

The rearrangement joins TRBV3-1 (or the pseudogene TRBV3-2) to TRBJ2-1, with D perhaps matching TRBD2 (6 bases). V lost 10 bases to trimming and J lost 9 bases, with 25 bases between them. The germline V gene has CDR1 LGHDT and CDR2 YNNKEL (reference sequence). The CDR3 totals 15 residues. The CDR3 sequence: CATHSRGTDTGEQFF. CDR3 DNA: TGTGCCACCCACAGCCGGGGGACTGATACCGGTGAGCAGTTCTTC.

The V gene is TRBV21-1, the J gene TRBJ2-3; TRBD2, the D gene given by the table, was not confirmed from the DNA. TRBV21-1 corresponds to a pseudogene. CDR3 length equals 17 residues. CDR3 sequence reads: CASSSPRAGGSTDTQYF. CDR3 DNA: TGTGCCAGCAGCTCGCCGAGAGCGGGGGGGAGCACAGATACGCAGTATTTT.

V and J are TRBV2 and TRBJ2-1; a possible D gene is TRBD2 (5 bases). CDR3 length: 13 amino acids. Trimming pared 4 bases from V and 10 bases from J, leaving 14 bases between. Germline assignment: CDR1 SNHLY and CDR2 FYNNEI. CDR3 coding DNA: TGTGCCAGCAGTGTCTTTCAACTAGGCGAGCAGTTCTTC. This translates into CASSVFQLGEQFF.

The chain uses TRBV6-5 and TRBJ1-3, with 7 positions matching TRBD1. This CDR3 spans 14 amino acids. Germline V gene lookup returns CDR1 MNHEY and CDR2 SVGAGI. With 5 bases clipped from V and 8 bases from J, the junction kept 9 bases outside the gene matches. The CDR3 sequence is CASSPPDREDTIYF. The CDR3 region has the DNA TGTGCCAGCAGTCCTCCCGACAGGGAGGACACCATATATTTT.

The gene calls are TRBV11-3 and TRBJ2-3; 9 bases align to TRBD2. Per the germline V gene, CDR1 is SGHNT and CDR2 is YENEEA. The trim removed 3 bases at V and 4 bases at J, leaving 2 bases unmatched. The CDR3 runs 14 residues. DNA for the CDR3: TGTGCCAGCAGCTTTGGCGGGGGGGCAGATACGCAGTATTTT. The encoded protein is CASSFGGGADTQYF.

CDR3: CASSFGDRLNQPQHF. In DNA, the CDR3 is TGTGCCAGCAGCTTTGGGGACAGGTTAAATCAGCCCCAGCATTTT. The chain joins TRBV7-2 to TRBJ1-5, with 8 bases matching TRBD1. J gave up 4 bases and V 3 bases, and 5 bases lay outside the gene matches. This CDR3 is 15 amino acids long. The germline V gene encodes CDR1 SGHTA and CDR2 FQGNSA. Drawing the rest from reference TRBV7-2 and TRBJ1-5, the complete variable domain is GAGVSQSPSNKVTEKGKDVELRCDPISGHTALYWYRQSLGQGLEFLIYFQGNSAPDKSGLPSDRFSAERTGGSVSTLTIQRTQQEDSAVYLCASSFGDRLNQPQHFGDGTRLSIL.

The rearrangement joins TRBV21-1 to TRBJ2-1; TRBD2 is the table's D call and was not checked against the DNA. TRBV21-1 is noted as a pseudogene. The CDR3 sequence is 17 residues long. CDR3 coding DNA: TGTGCCAGCAGCAAAATGGTGGCGGGAGGGCCCCCCAATGAGCAGTTCTTC. Translated, it gives CASSKMVAGGPPNEQFF.

This clone appeared a single time. V usage is TRBV6-5 and J usage is TRBJ1-4, with 9 bases aligning to TRBD1. The CDR3 has 14 residues. With 6 bases clipped from V and 7 bases from J, the junction kept 6 bases outside the gene matches. Per the germline V gene, CDR1 is MNHEY and CDR2 is SVGAGI. The CDR3 DNA follows: TGTGCCAGCAGACGCACAGGGGGCGGTGAAAAACTGTTTTTT. Translated: CASRRTGGGEKLFF.

This clone was seen only once. The chain carries TRBV5-8 and TRBJ2-3; a possible D gene is TRBD1 (6 bases). The length of the CDR3 is 15 residues. Per germline, CDR1 SGHTS and CDR2 YDEGEE. Trimming cost V 4 bases and J 2 bases, with 14 bases left between them. The CDR3 sequence: CASSQRRTDTDTQYF. DNA for the CDR3: TGTGCCAGCAGCCAGCGGCGGACAGACACAGATACGCAGTATTTT.

The count of this clone is one. The chain combines TRBV7-9 with TRBJ2-5; 9 bases are shared with TRBD2. Germline-derived CDR1 and CDR2 are SEHNR and FQNEAQ (reference sequence). V was clipped by 7 bases and J by 1 base; unmatched bases: 13. The CDR3 extends over 17 amino acids. CDR3 DNA sequence: TGTGCCAGCACCCCCAGCAGGGGCGGGAGGGCCCAAGAGACCCAGTACTTC. Translation: CASTPSRGGRAQETQYF. Supplemented by reference TRBV7-9 and TRBJ2-5, the full variable domain reads DTGVSQNPRHKITKRGQNVTFRCDPISEHNRLYWYRQTLGQGPEFLTYFQNEAQLEKSRLLSDRFSAERPKGSFSTLEIQRTEQGDSAMYLCASTPSRGGRAQETQYFGPGTRLLVL.

The genes are TRBV12-5 and TRBJ1-1, with TRBD1 matching 9 bases. The V gene's germline CDR1 is LGHNT and CDR2 FRNRAP. The CDR3 is 15 residues long. After removal of 1 base from V and 5 bases from J, the junction contained 5 bases not matched to a gene. The CDR3 bases are TGTGCTAGTGGTTTGGGCCGGGACAGGGAGACTGAAGCTTTCTTT. Protein sequence: CASGLGRDRETEAFF.

The DNA for the CDR3 is TGCGCCAGCAGCTATGGAAGAGGAGAGACCCAGTACTTC. This encodes CASSYGRGETQYF. V gene TRBV4-3 combines with J gene TRBJ2-5; D remains unclear. The CDR3 runs 13 residues. CDR1 is LGHNA and CDR2 is YSLEER in the germline V gene. Trimming left V 5 bases short and J 4 bases short, with 11 bases between.

This rearrangement joins TRBV3-1 (or the pseudogene TRBV3-2) to TRBJ1-4; TRBD1 agrees at 7 bases. V shed 1 base, J shed 5 bases, and the junction held 7 bases outside the gene matches. In germline, CDR1 is LGHDT, CDR2 YNNKEL (reference sequence). The CDR3 consists of 16 residues. CDR3 DNA: TGTGCCAGCAGCCAAGGTCCGGGACAGAGCAATGAAAAACTGTTTTTT. This codes for CASSQGPGQSNEKLFF.

The rearrangement joins TRBV5-4 to TRBJ1-2; D unclear. Germline-derived CDR1 and CDR2 are SGHNT and YYREEE (reference sequence). The CDR3 runs 14 residues. V was pared by 2 bases and J by 7 bases, with 15 bases between. CDR3 sequence reads: CASSFVWSAGGYTF. The DNA of the CDR3 is TGTGCCAGCAGCTTTGTTTGGAGCGCTGGTGGCTACACCTTC.

The genes are TRBV3-1 (or the pseudogene TRBV3-2) and TRBJ2-3, with D possibly matching TRBD2 (6 bases). The CDR3 is made up of 14 amino acids. Per the germline V gene, CDR1 is LGHDT and CDR2 is YNNKEL (reference sequence). Between the trimmed V and J ends, which lost 0 bases and 9 bases, there was a span of 13 bases. This CDR3 is CASSQEGTATTQYF. The CDR3 DNA sequence: TGTGCCAGCAGCCAAGAGGGGACTGCCACGACGCAGTATTTT.

The V call is TRBV11-2, the J call TRBJ2-2; the D gene is possibly TRBD1 (5 bases). Trimming pared 5 bases from V and 8 bases from J, leaving 12 bases between. CDR3 length equals 13 residues. Germline V gives CDR1 SGHAT, CDR2 FQNNGV. The chain's CDR3 is CASSPQGVGELFF. The CDR3 nucleotides are TGTGCCAGCAGCCCCCAAGGGGTGGGGGAGCTGTTTTTT. Based on the CDR3 plus reference TRBV11-2 and TRBJ2-2, the full variable domain is EAGVAQSPRYKIIEKRQSVAFWCNPISGHATLYWYQQILGQGPKLLIQFQNNGVVDDSQLPKDRFSAERLKGVDSTLKIQPAKLEDSAVYLCASSPQGVGELFFGEGSRLTVL.

This clone has just one count. This chain uses TRBV12-3 or TRBV12-4 with TRBJ2-1; D possibly corresponds to TRBD2 (7 bases). The CDR3 runs to 13 residues. The V end was cut by 7 bases, the J end by 8 bases, with 15 bases between. CDR3 DNA: TGTGCCAGCAAAGGGGGGGGTACGGATGAGCAGTTCTTC. This translates into CASKGGGTDEQFF.

This clone was picked up one time. The chain recombines TRBV11-3 with TRBJ2-1, with no clear D. The CDR3 runs 14 residues. V shed 4 bases and J shed 4 bases, with 11 bases lying between them. CDR1 SGHNT and CDR2 YENEEA come from the germline V gene. CDR3 region: CASSSPFQYNEQFF. CDR3 in DNA: TGTGCCAGCAGCTCCCCTTTCCAGTACAATGAGCAGTTCTTC.

The CDR3 is CASSWGDGNTEAFF. The CDR3 DNA reads as TGCGCCAGCAGCTGGGGGGACGGGAACACTGAAGCTTTCTTT. This rearrangement joins TRBV5-1 to TRBJ1-1; D might be TRBD1 (5 bases). V was cut by 3 bases and J by 1 base, with 10 bases left in between. CDR1 and CDR2 from the germline V gene are SGHRS and YFSETQ. The CDR3 has 14 residues.

The J gene is TRBJ1-4, the V gene TRBV30; D gene uncertain. This CDR3 comprises 15 residues. Germline-derived CDR1 and CDR2 are GTSNPN and SVGIG (reference sequence). V was cut by 0 bases and J by 0 bases, with 8 bases left in between. The CDR3 sequence: CAWSVQKTTNEKLFF. Written as DNA, the CDR3 is TGTGCCTGGAGTGTACAGAAGACAACTAATGAAAAACTGTTTTTT.

The chain links TRBV7-2 to TRBJ2-4; 9 bases align to TRBD1. The CDR3 sequence is 16 residues long. CDR1 and CDR2 from the germline V gene are SGHTA and FQGNSA. J gave up 0 bases and V 5 bases, and 5 bases lay outside the gene matches. The CDR3 is CASSRTGGLAKNIQYF. CDR3 DNA: TGTGCCAGCAGCAGAACAGGGGGCCTAGCCAAAAACATTCAGTACTTC.

This clone was seen only once. CDR3 residues: CASRPPGQENTEAFF. The CDR3 nucleotides read TGCGCCAGCAGACCGCCGGGACAGGAGAACACTGAAGCTTTCTTT. The chain recombines TRBV4-1 with TRBJ1-1; 8 bases map to TRBD1. The CDR3 extends over 15 amino acids. Looked up from germline, CDR1 is MGHRA and CDR2 is YSYEKL. The trim removed 6 bases at V and 1 base at J, leaving 7 bases unmatched.

The chain carries TRBV6-1 and TRBJ2-3, with TRBD2 as a possible D gene (5 bases). Germline-derived CDR1 and CDR2 are MNHNS and SASEGT. The V end was cut by 1 base, the J end by 4 bases, with 9 bases between. CDR3 length: 14 amino acids. CDR3 loop: CASSEVLASDTQYF. Here the CDR3 DNA reads TGTGCCAGCAGTGAAGTTTTAGCGTCAGATACGCAGTATTTT.

The V and J genes are TRBV7-9 and TRBJ2-2; D not resolved. CDR1 and CDR2 (germline): SEHNR, FQNEAQ (reference sequence). Trimming shortened V by 5 bases and J by 6 bases, and 10 bases separated the two germline ends. CDR3 length: 13 residues. The CDR3 coding sequence is TGTGCCAGCAGCACCTCAGGCGCCGGGGAGCTGTTTTTT. It yields the protein CASSTSGAGELFF.

This clone was counted a single time. This sequence joins TRBV15 and TRBJ1-4; D may be TRBD1 (6 bases). CDR3 length equals 15 residues. CDR1 and CDR2 (germline): LNHNV, YYDKDF (reference sequence). V dropped 3 bases and J dropped 5 bases, with 13 bases sitting between them. The CDR3 region has the DNA TGTGCCACCAGCAGTCTTACGGGACAAAATGAAAAACTGTTTTTT. It codes for CATSSLTGQNEKLFF.

The chain couples TRBV7-2 to TRBJ1-6; no clear D. Germline V gene data show CDR1 as SGHTA and CDR2 as FQGNSA. Deletions cut 1 base from V and 4 bases from J, with 8 bases between. This CDR3 is 15 amino acids long. CDR3 loop: CASSLEVVYNSPLHF. The CDR3 coding sequence is TGTGCCAGCAGCTTAGAAGTAGTGTATAATTCACCCCTCCACTTT.

The J gene is TRBJ1-2, the V gene TRBV5-1; D is possibly TRBD1 (5 bases). Germline values: CDR1 SGHRS, CDR2 YFSETQ. CDR3 length: 13 amino acids. With 4 bases removed from V and 10 bases from J, the gap between germline ends came to 17 bases. The CDR3 DNA reads TGCGCCAGCAGCCCGACTAGGGGCCCAGTCTACACCTTC. This codes for CASSPTRGPVYTF.

The chain uses TRBV10-3 and TRBJ1-6; perhaps TRBD1 as D (6 bases). V was clipped by 4 bases and J by 5 bases, with 12 bases between them. CDR1 ENHRY and CDR2 SYGVKD come from the germline V gene. This CDR3 contains 15 residues. The chain's CDR3 is CAISVGGGDNSPLHF. In nucleotides, the CDR3 is TGTGCCATCAGTGTGGGAGGGGGGGATAATTCACCCCTCCACTTT.

The CDR3 here is CASSPSPQGDPDTGELFF. For the CDR3, the DNA is TGTGCCAGCTCACCCTCCCCACAAGGGGATCCGGACACCGGGGAGCTGTTTTTT. The genes are TRBV18 and TRBJ2-2; tentative D call: TRBD1 (5 bases). V gave up 3 bases and J gave up 3 bases, with 20 bases separating them. CDR3 length equals 18 residues. The germline V gene encodes CDR1 KGHSH and CDR2 LQKENI.

This clone is a singleton in its sample. This sequence joins TRBV12-3 or TRBV12-4 and TRBJ1-1; D remains ambiguous. The CDR3 length is 13 residues. V lost 6 bases, J lost 1 base, and 9 bases lay in between. CDR3 coding DNA: TGTGCCAGCAGCTCTTCGGGGAACACTGAAGCTTTCTTT. Translated: CASSSSGNTEAFF.

About this clone itself: The germline gene is not matched at one end of the junction; a read error may be the cause. The J gene is TRBJ2-7, the V gene TRBV19, with a weak D call TRBD2 (7 bases). The CDR3 runs 15 residues. The germline V gene has CDR1 LNHDA and CDR2 SQIVND (reference sequence). The CDR3 DNA follows: TGTGCCAGCAGTATCCTGGGGGGGCGCGGGTACGAGCAGTACTTC. Protein: CASSILGGRGYEQYF.

This chain joins TRBV28 and TRBJ1-2; 8 bases agree with TRBD1. V shed 8 bases and J 5 bases; nucleotides not matched to a gene: 7. The CDR3 loop spans 13 amino acids. Germline V gives CDR1 MDHEN, CDR2 SYDVKM. For the CDR3, the DNA is TGTGCCAGCCGCAAGGGACAGGCATATGGCTACACCTTC. The encoded protein is CASRKGQAYGYTF.